The next 10 T cell receptor beta chains were all read from a single sample in a study of T cell changes during pregnancy in multiple sclerosis. Only in-frame clones appear in the TCRdb table, and some are missing; sequencing was by immunoSEQ multiplex PCR. The table includes more than 90,000 clones, almost 95% detected once. This specimen consisted of peripheral blood, obtained after pregnancy. The receptors derive from a female donor with multiple sclerosis, enrolled in a pregnancy study.

This chain links TRBV14 with TRBJ2-3; a possible D gene is TRBD1 (6 bases). Germline loops: CDR1 SGHDN, CDR2 FVKESK. CDR3 length: 16 residues. Trimming removed 3 bases at V and 4 bases at J, with 17 bases between. As DNA, the CDR3 is TGTGCCAGCAGCCACCTCCCCCGGGACACTGCAGATACGCAGTATTTT. Translation gives CASSHLPRDTADTQYF.

The chain has TRBV2 and TRBJ1-1; D unclear. The CDR3 totals 14 residues. Trimming took off 4 bases at V and 1 base at J, with 10 bases between the two ends. Germline assignment: CDR1 SNHLY and CDR2 FYNNEI. The CDR3 spells CASSGRDRNTEAFF. DNA of the CDR3: TGTGCCAGCAGTGGGAGGGATCGGAACACTGAAGCTTTCTTT.

Comment on this clone: One end of the junction does not line up with germline, which may come from a read error. The J gene is TRBJ2-7, the V gene TRBV19; tentative D call: TRBD2 (6 bases). The CDR3 runs to 16 residues. The germline V gene encodes CDR1 LNHDA and CDR2 SQIVND (reference sequence). The CDR3 DNA is TGTGCCAGTAGTATGGCGGGGATTCTCCTCTCCCACGAGCAGTACTTC. Translating gives CASSMAGILLSHEQYF.

This clone was seen a single time. V is TRBV6-5 and J is TRBJ1-4, with D perhaps TRBD1 (5 bases). The CDR3 runs 13 residues. Trimming removed 4 bases at V and 6 bases at J, with 9 bases between. The germline V gene encodes CDR1 MNHEY and CDR2 SVGAGI. Here the CDR3 reads CASSSWGDEKLFF. The CDR3 DNA is TGTGCCAGCAGTTCGTGGGGGGATGAAAAACTGTTTTTT.

The chain uses TRBV6-5 and TRBJ1-4; D uncertain. Trimming cost V 2 bases and J 0 bases, with 10 bases left between them. This CDR3 is 16 amino acids long. Germline values: CDR1 MNHEY, CDR2 SVGAGI. CDR3 residues: CASSYEHPSTNEKLFF. For the CDR3, the DNA is TGTGCCAGCAGTTACGAACACCCGTCAACTAATGAAAAACTGTTTTTT.

The chain links TRBV7-2 to TRBJ1-5; 9 bases align to TRBD1. This CDR3 is 15 amino acids long. With 4 bases clipped from V and 3 bases from J, the junction kept 4 bases outside the gene matches. In germline, CDR1 is SGHTA, CDR2 FQGNSA. The CDR3 loop reads CASSYLQGANQPQHF. CDR3 in DNA: TGTGCCAGCAGCTACTTACAGGGGGCCAATCAGCCCCAGCATTTT.

The chain carries TRBV6-5 and TRBJ1-1; unclear D gene. Trimming pared 1 base from V and 1 base from J, leaving 10 bases between. Germline lookup yields CDR1 MNHEY and CDR2 SVGAGI. The CDR3 totals 15 residues. The CDR3 is CASSYFGGSNTEAFF. The CDR3 coding sequence is TGTGCCAGCAGTTACTTCGGCGGCTCGAACACTGAAGCTTTCTTT.

The V and J genes are TRBV6-5 and TRBJ1-1; tentative D call: TRBD1 (6 bases). There are 14 residues in the CDR3. Trimming stripped 2 bases from V and 5 bases from J, with 12 bases between. The germline V gene has CDR1 MNHEY and CDR2 SVGAGI. DNA of the CDR3: TGTGCCAGCAGTTACGGGGGGGGCGCGACTGAAGCTTTCTTT. It yields the protein CASSYGGGATEAFF.

The rearrangement uses TRBV29-1 and TRBJ2-3; weak D call: TRBD2 (5 bases). Trimming took 7 bases from V and 0 from J, leaving 14 bases between them. This CDR3 comprises 14 residues. The V gene's germline CDR1 is SQVTM and CDR2 ANQGSEA. CDR3 in amino acids: CSAEGLVSTDTQYF. The CDR3 bases are TGCAGCGCCGAGGGCCTAGTGAGCACAGATACGCAGTATTTT.

The chain carries TRBV7-6 and TRBJ1-2, with D unclear. Trimming took off 1 base at V and 4 bases at J, with 13 bases between the two ends. Per germline, CDR1 SGHVS and CDR2 FNYEAQ. This CDR3 is 15 amino acids long. The chain's CDR3 is CASSLDGGNGYGYTF. The CDR3 DNA reads as TGTGCCAGCAGCTTAGACGGCGGCAATGGCTATGGCTACACCTTC.